This T cell receptor beta chain was retrieved from a study of T cells after yellow fever vaccination. The study, taken as a whole, reports: Clones from primary vaccination mostly reappeared after the booster (around 96% CD4, just over 85% CD8). Abundant bulk-population clonotypes could contaminate the FACS-sorted repertoires.

The V and J ends lost 6 bases and 5 bases, in that order; junction bases with no gene match: 6. CDR3 size: 15 residues. CDR1 SGHVS and CDR2 FQNEAQ come from the germline V gene. This clonotype was found a few times. No antigen is known for it. TCRdb called the 5' RACE reads again in MiXCR, with one record for every CDR3 protein. The sample lists 200,000 to 250,000 distinct CDR3 sequences; approximately 3% were seen once. The chain couples TRBV7-8 to TRBJ2-5; 13 bases are shared with TRBD2. The receptor was derived from a man younger than 30 who received the YFV17D yellow fever vaccine. Material: CD4+ T cells sorted from PBMCs, obtained 10 days after the yellow fever booster vaccination. This chain's CDR3 is CASRPTSGGGETQYF. The CDR3 DNA is TGTGCCAGCAGGCCCACTAGCGGGGGGGGTGAGACCCAGTACTTC.